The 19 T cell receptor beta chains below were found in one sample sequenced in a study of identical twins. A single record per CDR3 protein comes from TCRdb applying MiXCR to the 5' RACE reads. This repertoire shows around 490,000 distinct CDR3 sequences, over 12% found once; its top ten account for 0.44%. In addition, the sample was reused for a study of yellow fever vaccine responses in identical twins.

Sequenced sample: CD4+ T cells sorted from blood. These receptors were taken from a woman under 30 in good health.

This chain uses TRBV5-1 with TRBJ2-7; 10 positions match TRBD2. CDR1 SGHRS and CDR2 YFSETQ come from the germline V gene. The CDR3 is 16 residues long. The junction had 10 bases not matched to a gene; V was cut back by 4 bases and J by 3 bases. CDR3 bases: TGCGCCAGCAGCCTGACAGCGGGAGGGGGGAACTACGAGCAGTACTTC. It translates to CASSLTAGGGNYEQYF.

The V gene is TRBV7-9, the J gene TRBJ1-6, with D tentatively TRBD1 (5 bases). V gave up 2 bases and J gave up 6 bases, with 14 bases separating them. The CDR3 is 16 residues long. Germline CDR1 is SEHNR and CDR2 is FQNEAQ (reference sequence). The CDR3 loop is CASSLLGVDLNSPLHF. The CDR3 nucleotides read TGTGCCAGCAGCTTACTGGGGGTCGACCTTAATTCACCCCTCCACTTT.

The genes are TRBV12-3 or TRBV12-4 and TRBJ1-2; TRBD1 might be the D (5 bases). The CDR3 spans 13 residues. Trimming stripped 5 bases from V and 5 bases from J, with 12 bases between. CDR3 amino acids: CASSLMGQYGYTF. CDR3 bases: TGTGCCAGCAGTCTTATGGGGCAGTATGGCTACACCTTC.

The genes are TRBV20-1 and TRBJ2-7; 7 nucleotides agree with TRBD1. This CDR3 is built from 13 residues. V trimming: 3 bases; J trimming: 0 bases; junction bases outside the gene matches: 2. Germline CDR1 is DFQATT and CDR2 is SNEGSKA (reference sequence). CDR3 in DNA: TGCAGTGCTAGCGGGGACAGCTCCTACGAGCAGTACTTC. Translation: CSASGDSSYEQYF.

CDR3 in amino acids: CASSSSGSGIHNEQFF. As DNA, the CDR3 is TGCGCCAGCAGCTCCTCAGGGAGTGGTATCCACAATGAGCAGTTCTTC. This chain joins TRBV5-1 and TRBJ2-1; D could derive from TRBD1 or TRBD2 (5 bases each). The germline gives CDR1 SGHRS, CDR2 YFSETQ. Deletions cut 3 bases from V and 5 bases from J, with 18 bases between. The CDR3 length is 16 residues.

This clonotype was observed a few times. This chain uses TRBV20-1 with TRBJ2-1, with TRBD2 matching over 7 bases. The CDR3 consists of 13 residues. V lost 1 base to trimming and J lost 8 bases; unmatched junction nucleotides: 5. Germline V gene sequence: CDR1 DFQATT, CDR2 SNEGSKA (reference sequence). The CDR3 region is CSARGGGSYEQFF. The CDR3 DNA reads TGCAGTGCTAGAGGGGGCGGGAGCTATGAGCAGTTCTTC.

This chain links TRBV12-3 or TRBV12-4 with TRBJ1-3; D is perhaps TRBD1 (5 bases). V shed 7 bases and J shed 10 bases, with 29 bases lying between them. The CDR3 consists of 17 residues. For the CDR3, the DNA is TGTGCCAGCACCCCACCCCTTAGTCGGGACCCTAAAAGAACCATATATTTT. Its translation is CASTPPLSRDPKRTIYF.

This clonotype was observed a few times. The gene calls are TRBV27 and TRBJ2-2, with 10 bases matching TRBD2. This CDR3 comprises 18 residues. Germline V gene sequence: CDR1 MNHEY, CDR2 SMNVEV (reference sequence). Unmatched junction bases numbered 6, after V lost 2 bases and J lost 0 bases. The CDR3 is CASSLRAGGTTNTGELFF. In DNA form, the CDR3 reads TGTGCCAGCAGTTTAAGAGCGGGGGGGACGACGAACACCGGGGAGCTGTTTTTT.

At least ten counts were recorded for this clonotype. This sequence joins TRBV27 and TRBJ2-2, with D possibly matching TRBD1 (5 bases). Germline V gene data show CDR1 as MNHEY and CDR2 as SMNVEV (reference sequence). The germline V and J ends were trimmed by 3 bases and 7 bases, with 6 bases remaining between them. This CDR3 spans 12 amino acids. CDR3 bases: TGTGCCAGCAGTTTTAGGGGCGGGGAGCTGTTTTTT. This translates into CASSFRGGELFF.

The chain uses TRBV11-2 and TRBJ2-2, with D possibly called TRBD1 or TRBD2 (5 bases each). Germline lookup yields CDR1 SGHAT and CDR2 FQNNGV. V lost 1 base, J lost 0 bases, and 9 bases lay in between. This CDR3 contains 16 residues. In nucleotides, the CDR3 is TGTGCCAGCAGCTTAGTGTCGGGACCGAACACCGGGGAGCTGTTTTTT. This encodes CASSLVSGPNTGELFF.

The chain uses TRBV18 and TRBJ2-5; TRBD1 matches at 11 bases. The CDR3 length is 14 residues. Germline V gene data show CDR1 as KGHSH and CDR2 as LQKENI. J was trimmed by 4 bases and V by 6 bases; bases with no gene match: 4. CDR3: CASSPGTGGETQYF. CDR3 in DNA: TGTGCCAGCTCGCCCGGGACAGGGGGAGAGACCCAGTACTTC.

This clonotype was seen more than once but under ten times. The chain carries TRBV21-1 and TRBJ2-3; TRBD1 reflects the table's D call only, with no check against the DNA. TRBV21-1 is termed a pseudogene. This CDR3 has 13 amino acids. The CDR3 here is CANSARGPDTQYF. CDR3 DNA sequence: TGTGCCAACTCGGCCCGGGGCCCGGATACGCAGTATTTT.

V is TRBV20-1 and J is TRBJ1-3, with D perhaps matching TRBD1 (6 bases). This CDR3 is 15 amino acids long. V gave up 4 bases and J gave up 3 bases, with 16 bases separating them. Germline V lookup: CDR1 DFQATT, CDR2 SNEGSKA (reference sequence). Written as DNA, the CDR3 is TGCAGTGCTACCTCAGGGGTATCGTTTGGAAACACCATATATTTT. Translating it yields CSATSGVSFGNTIYF.

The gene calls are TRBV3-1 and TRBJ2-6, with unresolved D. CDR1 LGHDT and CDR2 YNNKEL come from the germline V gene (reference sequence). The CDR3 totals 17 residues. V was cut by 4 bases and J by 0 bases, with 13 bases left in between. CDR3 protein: CASSPQSRSSGANVLTF. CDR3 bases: TGTGCCAGCAGCCCGCAGAGCAGGAGCTCTGGGGCCAACGTCCTGACTTTC. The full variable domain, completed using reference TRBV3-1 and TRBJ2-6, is DTAVSQTPKYLVTQMGNDKSIKCEQNLGHDTMYWYKQDSKKFLKIMFSYNNKELIINETVPNRFSPKSPDKAHLNLHINSLELGDSAVYFCASSPQSRSSGANVLTFGAGSRLTVL.

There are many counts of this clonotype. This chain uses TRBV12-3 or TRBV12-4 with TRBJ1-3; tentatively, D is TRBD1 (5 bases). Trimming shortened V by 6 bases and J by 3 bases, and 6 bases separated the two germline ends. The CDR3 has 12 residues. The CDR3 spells CASRDSGNTIYF. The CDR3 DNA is TGTGCCAGCAGAGACAGTGGAAACACCATATATTTT.

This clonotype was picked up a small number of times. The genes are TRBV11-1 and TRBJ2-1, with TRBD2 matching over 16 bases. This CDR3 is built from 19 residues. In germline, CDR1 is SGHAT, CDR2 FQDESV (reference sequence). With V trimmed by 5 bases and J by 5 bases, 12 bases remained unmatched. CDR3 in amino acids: CASSPGTSGRALKHNEQFF. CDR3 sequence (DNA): TGTGCCAGCAGCCCCGGGACTAGCGGGAGGGCGTTAAAGCACAATGAGCAGTTCTTC.

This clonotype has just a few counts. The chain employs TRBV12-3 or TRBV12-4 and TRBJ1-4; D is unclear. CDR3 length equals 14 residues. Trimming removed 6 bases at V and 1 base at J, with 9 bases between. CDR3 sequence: CASRGLGTNEKLFF. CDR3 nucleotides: TGTGCCAGCAGAGGTTTAGGAACTAATGAAAAACTGTTTTTT.

This chain's CDR3 is CASSTGTGFVSGNQPQHF. The CDR3 DNA reads as TGTGCCAGCAGCACCGGGACAGGTTTCGTTTCGGGCAATCAGCCCCAGCATTTT. The chain is built from TRBV6-1 and TRBJ1-5, with 8 nucleotides matching TRBD1. Per germline, CDR1 MNHNS and CDR2 SASEGT. Losses at the gene ends were 6 bases for V and 2 bases for J; bases not matched to a gene: 15. The CDR3 is made up of 18 amino acids.

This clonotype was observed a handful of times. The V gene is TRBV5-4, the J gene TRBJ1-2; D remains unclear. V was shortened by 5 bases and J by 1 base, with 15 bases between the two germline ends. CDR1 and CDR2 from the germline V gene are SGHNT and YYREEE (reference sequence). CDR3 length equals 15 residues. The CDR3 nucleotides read TGTGCCAGCAGTAACCGAGGACGGGTTAACTATGGCTACACCTTC. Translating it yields CASSNRGRVNYGYTF. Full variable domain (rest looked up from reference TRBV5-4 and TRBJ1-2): ETGVTQSPTHLIKTRGQQVTLRCSSQSGHNTVSWYQQALGQGPQFIFQYYREEENGRGNFPPRFSGLQFPNYSSELNVNALELDDSALYLCASSNRGRVNYGYTFGSGTRLTVV.